This T cell receptor (beta chain) emerged from a study of blood T cell repertoires in COVID-19. Whole-study context: Acute-phase and convalescent COVID-19 samples originated in the United States, Italy and Spain. Nucleic acid was either cDNA or gDNA, and it came from T cells, B-cell-depleted T cells, or PBMCs.

The germline V gene encodes CDR1 SGHRS and CDR2 YFSETQ. This CDR3 has 12 amino acids. Trimming took off 0 bases at V and 7 bases at J, with 7 bases between the two ends. Original data processing: It was from reference gene primer amplification that nucleated cell counts were estimated. The method was immunoSEQ multiplex PCR; TCRdb's version includes in-frame clones alone and lacks a portion of them. D and trimming were read from the DNA, whereas the V and J calls and clone size are those reported in that table. The sample contains 180,000 or so clones, around 80% of which appear only once. The chain links TRBV5-1 to TRBJ1-1; the D is unclear. This TCR came from a woman aged 80 or over with COVID-19, enrolled during active disease. The sequenced sample was peripheral blood. The CDR3 sequence: CASSLDGYEAFF. The CDR3 nucleotides are TGCGCCAGCAGCTTGGACGGGTATGAAGCTTTCTTT.